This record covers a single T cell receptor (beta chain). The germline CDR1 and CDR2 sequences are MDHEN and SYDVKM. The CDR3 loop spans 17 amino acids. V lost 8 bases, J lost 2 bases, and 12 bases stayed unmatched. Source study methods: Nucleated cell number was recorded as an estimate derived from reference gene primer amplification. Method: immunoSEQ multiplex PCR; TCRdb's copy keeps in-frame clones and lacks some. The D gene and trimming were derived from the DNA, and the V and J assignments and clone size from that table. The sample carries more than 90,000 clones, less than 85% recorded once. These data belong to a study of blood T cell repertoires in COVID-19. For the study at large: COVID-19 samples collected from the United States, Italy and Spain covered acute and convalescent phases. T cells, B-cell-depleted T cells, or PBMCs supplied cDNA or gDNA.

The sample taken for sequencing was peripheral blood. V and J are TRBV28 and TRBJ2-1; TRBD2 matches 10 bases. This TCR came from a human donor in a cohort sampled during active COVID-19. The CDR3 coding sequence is TGTGCCAGCCTCGGTCTCGGTACTAGCGGGACCTACAATGAGCAGTTCTTC. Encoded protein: CASLGLGTSGTYNEQFF.